Shown below are 7 T cell receptor beta chains from a single sample sequenced in a study of blood T cell repertoires in COVID-19. Sequencing was performed with immunoSEQ multiplex PCR; in TCRdb, only in-frame clones are kept and a portion is missing. The repertoire holds 120,000 to 150,000 clones, over 75% seen once, with more than 3% in the top ten. Sequenced input: PBMCs or T cells enriched from blood (not recorded which). The source of these receptors is a man aged 45-60 years in a cohort exposed to, infected with or recovered from COVID-19 (not recorded which).

This sequence joins TRBV27 and TRBJ2-7; 7 bases map to TRBD1. V trimming: 6 bases; J trimming: 3 bases; junction bases outside the gene matches: 5. The CDR3 has 13 amino acids. Germline CDR1 and CDR2: MNHEY and SMNVEV (reference sequence). The CDR3 loop reads CASRPGQFYEQYF. CDR3 nucleotide sequence: TGTGCCAGCAGGCCGGGACAGTTCTACGAGCAGTACTTC.

This clone appeared once. The chain uses TRBV15 and TRBJ2-1, with a tentative D call TRBD2 (5 bases). CDR1 is LNHNV and CDR2 is YYDKDF in the germline V gene (reference sequence). With 3 bases removed from V and 3 bases from J, the gap between germline ends came to 9 bases. This CDR3 spans 14 amino acids. Written as DNA, the CDR3 is TGTGCCACCAGCAGGCACGGGGACTACAATGAGCAGTTCTTC. Its translation is CATSRHGDYNEQFF.

DNA of the CDR3: TGCGCCAGCAGTCAATCTCTGGGGGCCTTCTATGGCTACACCTTC. This gives the protein CASSQSLGAFYGYTF. The chain has TRBV23-1 and TRBJ1-2; D is possibly TRBD1 (6 bases). TRBV23-1 is noted as an ORF with a role that remains uncertain. The length of the CDR3 is 15 residues. V shed 0 bases and J shed 4 bases, with 12 bases lying between them.

The V and J genes are TRBV7-2 and TRBJ1-3; no reliable D call. The CDR3 is made up of 15 amino acids. V was trimmed by 4 bases and J by 0 bases, leaving 10 bases between them. CDR1 and CDR2 (germline): SGHTA, FQGNSA. CDR3 sequence reads: CASSSYLYSGNTIYF. In DNA, the CDR3 is TGTGCCAGCAGCTCGTACTTGTACTCTGGAAACACCATATATTTT.

The chain is built from TRBV6-5 and TRBJ1-1, with 12 positions matching TRBD1. V lost 2 bases to trimming and J lost 4 bases; unmatched junction nucleotides: 2. In germline, CDR1 is MNHEY, CDR2 SVGAGI. The CDR3 totals 15 residues. Written as DNA, the CDR3 is TGTGCCAGCAGTTACATGGGACAGGGGGCCACTGAAGCTTTCTTT. It translates to CASSYMGQGATEAFF.

The chain recombines TRBV10-3 with TRBJ1-2; D not resolved. With 6 bases removed from V and 0 bases from J, the gap between germline ends came to 8 bases. The length of the CDR3 is 13 residues. Germline V gene lookup returns CDR1 ENHRY and CDR2 SYGVKD. The CDR3 region is CAISDNSNYGYTF. The CDR3 DNA follows: TGTGCCATCAGCGACAATTCTAACTATGGCTACACCTTC.

The chain has TRBV9 and TRBJ2-5; possible D gene TRBD2, 6 bases. The V end lost 0 bases, the J end lost 5 bases, and 11 bases lay between the germline ends. CDR3 length: 14 residues. Per germline, CDR1 SGDLS and CDR2 YYNGEE. This CDR3 is CASSVVGGLETQYF. The CDR3 DNA is TGTGCCAGCAGCGTAGTTGGAGGGTTGGAGACCCAGTACTTC.